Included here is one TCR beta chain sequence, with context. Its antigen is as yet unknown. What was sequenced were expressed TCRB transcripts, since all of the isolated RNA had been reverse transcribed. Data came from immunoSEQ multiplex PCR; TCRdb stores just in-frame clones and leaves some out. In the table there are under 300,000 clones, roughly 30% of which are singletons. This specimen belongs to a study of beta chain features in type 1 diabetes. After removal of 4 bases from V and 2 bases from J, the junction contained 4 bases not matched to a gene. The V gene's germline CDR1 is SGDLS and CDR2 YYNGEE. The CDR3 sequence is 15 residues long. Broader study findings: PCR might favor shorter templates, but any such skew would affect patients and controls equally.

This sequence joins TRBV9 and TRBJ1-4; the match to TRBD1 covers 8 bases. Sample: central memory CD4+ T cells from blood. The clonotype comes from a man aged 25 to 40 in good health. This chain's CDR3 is CASSPSGGTNEKLFF. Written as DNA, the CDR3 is TGTGCCAGCAGCCCGTCAGGGGGCACTAATGAAAAACTGTTTTTT.